The source of this TCR beta chain is a study of T cells of healthy individuals. The V end lost 11 bases, the J end lost 3 bases, and 23 bases lay between the germline ends. The germline V gene encodes CDR1 MNHNS and CDR2 SASEGT. The CDR3 is 15 residues long. TCRdb itself ran the 5' RACE reads through MiXCR, one entry per CDR3 protein. The data contain 90,000 to 100,000 distinct CDR3 sequences, 17% of them singletons. The sequence was collected from a human donor in good health. The chain employs TRBV6-1 and TRBJ2-7, with D possibly called TRBD1 or TRBD2 (5 bases each). This CDR3 reads CAGDTPGAGLYEQYF. Here the CDR3 DNA reads TGTGCCGGCGACACGCCCGGGGCCGGACTCTACGAGCAGTACTTC.